This TCR beta chain was obtained from a study of cytomegalovirus exposure and HLA in healthy donors. General study points: An Asian-associated ancestry cluster reportedly showed fewer N-insertions than the approximately 630-donor mean in a later analysis.

PCR employed 60 Vbeta and 13 Jbeta primers. Repertoires were generated with immunoSEQ multiplex PCR, while TCRdb's copy carries only in-frame clones and drops some. The data contain about 220,000 clones, just over 75% of them singletons. The CDR3 length is 14 residues. Trimming at V came to 2 bases and at J to 6 bases, leaving 0 bases not matched to a gene. Germline assignment: CDR1 MNHEY and CDR2 SVGAGI. This clone was seen just once. Its specificity is not known. The receptor was isolated from a man between 18 and 29 years old in good health and CMV-seronegative. The sequenced sample was PBMCs. This chain joins TRBV6-5 and TRBJ2-4, with TRBD2 matching over 11 bases. The CDR3 nucleotides are TGTGCCAGCAGTTACGGGACTAGCGGAAACATTCAGTACTTC. Its protein product is CASSYGTSGNIQYF.